Sequencing of this T cell receptor beta chain was carried out in a study of STAT5B mutations in CD4+ large granular lymphocyte leukemia. The wider study: Healthy donors showed HLA-associated enrichment of the CDR3 'QG' motif. Study-wide results and caveats: No patients shared main leukemic clonotypes, though about 25% appeared at low frequency elsewhere. TRBV06-family usage was enriched in top patient clones (8/27) versus controls (2/35).

With regard to this clone: What it binds is unknown.

J gave up 3 bases and V 1 base, and 8 bases lay outside the gene matches. Germline CDR1 reads LNHNV; CDR2 reads YYDKDF (reference sequence). CDR3 size: 17 residues. The survey-level immunoSEQ assay was used. Assay used: immunoSEQ multiplex PCR; TCRdb lists only in-frame clones, some missing. The sample shows approximately 30,000 clones, roughly 76% of them seen only once. The receptor's source is a human donor in good health. Sequenced material: CD4+ T cells from blood buffy coats. The chain combines TRBV15 with TRBJ2-7, with 11 bases fitting TRBD1. CDR3 residues: CATSRGFGTGGHYEQYF. CDR3 DNA: TGTGCCACCAGCAGAGGATTTGGGACAGGGGGACACTACGAGCAGTACTTC.